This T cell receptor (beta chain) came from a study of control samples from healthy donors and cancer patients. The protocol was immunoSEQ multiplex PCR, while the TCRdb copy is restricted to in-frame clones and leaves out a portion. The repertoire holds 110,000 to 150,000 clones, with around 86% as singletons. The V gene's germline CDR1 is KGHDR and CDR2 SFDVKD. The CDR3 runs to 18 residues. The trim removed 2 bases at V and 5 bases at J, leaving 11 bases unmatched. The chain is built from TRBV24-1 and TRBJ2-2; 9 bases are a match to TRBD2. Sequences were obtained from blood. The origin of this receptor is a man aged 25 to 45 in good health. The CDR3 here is CATSDSRGRAGGTGELFF. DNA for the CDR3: TGTGCCACCAGTGATTCGCGCGGACGGGCGGGAGGGACCGGGGAGCTGTTTTTT.